This TCR beta chain originates from a study of blood T cell repertoires in COVID-19. Sequencing used immunoSEQ multiplex PCR; TCRdb keeps in-frame clones, though not all of them. Among hundreds of thousands of clones, about 85% were seen once, and the ten largest hold roughly a sixth. In germline, CDR1 is MGHRA, CDR2 YSYEKL. With 0 bases clipped from V and 4 bases from J, the junction kept 4 bases outside the gene matches. CDR3 length: 17 amino acids. The source is a man aged 40-49 years who had recovered from COVID-19. Input material: PBMCs or T cells enriched from blood (not recorded which). The V call is TRBV4-1, the J call TRBJ2-5, with 14 bases aligning to TRBD2. The DNA for the CDR3 is TGCGCCAGCAGCCAAGAGGGGACTAGCGGGAGAGGAGAGACCCAGTACTTC. Protein product: CASSQEGTSGRGETQYF.